Listed below are T cell receptor beta chains from one sample, sequenced in a study of cytomegalovirus exposure and HLA in healthy donors. Produced via immunoSEQ multiplex PCR; TCRdb's table is partial and in-frame only. The table shows tens of thousands of clones, with roughly 80% occurring only once. Sample: PBMCs. Every receptor here comes from a woman aged 40 to 50 in good health and CMV-seropositive. Each CDR3 is given with its conserved first and last residue. A D gene is named only where the DNA matches it firmly. For some rows the clone size is stated as once, few or many, or as a class when expanded; others skip it.

TRBJ1-2	TRBV28	-	-	CASRHRSGYTF	TGTGCCAGCAGGCACAGGTCCGGCTACACCTTC
TRBJ2-3	TRBV6-5	few	-	CASSTPTGTQYF	TGTGCCAGCAGCACCCCGACGGGTACGCAGTATTTT
TRBJ2-7	TRBV30	-	TRBD1	CAWSASGTGGGQYF	TGTGCCTGGAGCGCCTCCGGGACAGGGGGCGGGCAGTACTTC
TRBJ1-1	TRBV6-1	-	-	CASSENVAMEAFF	TGTGCCAGCAGTGAAAATGTCGCGATGGAAGCTTTCTTT
TRBJ2-7	TRBV2	-	TRBD1	CASSDGTGVYEQYF	TGTGCCAGCAGTGATGGGACAGGGGTTTACGAGCAGTACTTC
TRBJ2-6	TRBV2	-	TRBD1	CASSSGTEPSGANVLTF	TGTGCCAGCAGTTCCGGGACAGAACCCTCTGGGGCCAACGTCCTGACTTTC
TRBJ2-3	TRBV5-1	once	-	CASSLFPPSTDTQYF	TGCGCCAGCAGCTTGTTTCCTCCTAGCACAGATACGCAGTATTTT
TRBJ2-2	TRBV30	-	TRBD2	CAWSVTRGFRTSERELFF	TGTGCCTGGAGTGTAACGAGAGGGTTCCGGACTAGCGAGCGGGAGCTGTTTTTT
TRBJ2-3	TRBV5-5	-	-	CASSLLQIRVDTQYF	TGTGCCAGCAGCTTATTGCAGATCCGGGTAGATACGCAGTATTTT
TRBJ2-3	TRBV19	-	TRBD1	CASSRDRGADTQYF	TGTGCCAGTAGTCGGGACAGGGGGGCAGATACGCAGTATTTT
TRBJ2-5	TRBV29-1	-	-	CSVADRVFLREETQYF	TGCAGCGTTGCTGACAGGGTGTTTCTACGGGAGGAGACCCAGTACTTC
TRBJ2-2	TRBV29-1	-	TRBD1	CSVDSGQGLAGELFF	TGCAGCGTTGACTCCGGACAGGGCCTCGCCGGGGAGCTGTTTTTT
TRBJ2-3	TRBV5-6	once	TRBD2	CASSLNGLAGVQDTQYF	TGTGCCAGCAGCTTGAACGGACTAGCGGGGGTGCAAGATACGCAGTATTTT
TRBJ2-5	TRBV5-1	-	TRBD2	CASSSSGVGRETQYF	TGCGCCAGCAGTTCTAGCGGGGTCGGAAGAGAGACCCAGTACTTC
TRBJ2-5	TRBV7-3	few	TRBD2	CASSLTTSSVGTQYF	TGTGCCAGCAGCTTAACGACTAGCTCTGTCGGGACCCAGTACTTC
TRBJ2-2	TRBV18	-	TRBD1	CASSPRGQGRLNTGELFF	TGTGCCAGCTCACCAAGGGGACAGGGCCGCCTGAACACCGGGGAGCTGTTTTTT
TRBJ2-5	TRBV15	few	-	CATSRESLETQYF	TGTGCCACCAGCAGGGAGAGCTTAGAGACCCAGTACTTC
TRBJ1-4	TRBV6-5	-	-	CASSYLNEKLFF	TGTGCCAGCAGTTACCTTAATGAAAAACTGTTTTTT
TRBJ1-4	TRBV7-9	-	-	CASNTGRDNEKLFF	TGTGCCAGCAACACCGGGAGGGATAATGAAAAACTGTTTTTT
TRBJ2-7	TRBV7-2	-	TRBD2	CASSLGLAGAYEQYF	TGTGCCAGCAGCTTGGGACTAGCGGGAGCCTACGAGCAGTACTTC
TRBJ2-7	TRBV28	once	-	CASSLFYSLRAVSYEQYF	TGTGCCAGCAGTTTATTCTATTCGTTGCGGGCCGTCTCCTACGAGCAGTACTTC
TRBJ1-1	TRBV28	-	-	CASSSGPYAFF	TGTGCCAGCAGTTCAGGCCCCTATGCTTTCTTT
TRBJ1-5	TRBV5-1	-	-	CASSLGLGQPQHF	TGCGCCAGCAGCTTGGGGTTGGGCCAGCCCCAGCATTTT